What follows describes a single TCR beta chain. Its antigen is currently unknown. The sample originates from a study of siplizumab effects on memory and regulatory T cells. Per sample, 10^5 or so TCR templates underwent assay. Sequencing was performed with immunoSEQ multiplex PCR; in TCRdb, only in-frame clones are kept and a portion is missing. The table records 50,000 to 60,000 clones, about 90% of them present only once. Unstimulated naive, memory, effector memory and TEMRA subsets from a few donor pairs underwent sequencing. Study-wide results and caveats: A major contribution to the alloresponse seemed to be made by naive T cells, which seemed more diverse than memory cells. Fewer alloreactive sequences mapped to unstimulated CD4+ memory cells under siplizumab.

CDR1 and CDR2 from the germline V gene are SGHDN and FVKESK. The CDR3 runs 14 residues. V lost 1 base, J lost 3 bases, and 10 bases lay in between. The sequenced sample consisted of naive CD8+ T cells sorted from blood. The gene calls are TRBV14 and TRBJ2-7, with D tentatively TRBD1 or TRBD2 (5 bases each). The sequence was collected from a human donor in good health. As DNA, the CDR3 is TGTGCCAGCAGCCAAGCCGGGGCCTACTACGAGCAGTACTTC. Protein sequence: CASSQAGAYYEQYF.